The 2 T cell receptor beta chains below come from one sample, sequenced in a study of OX40 agonist ivuxolimab in advanced cancers. Preparation of the library involved the immunoSEQ multiplex PCR assay. Not all clones reach the TCRdb copy of this immuneACCESS table, which keeps in-frame sequences only. Checked studies attribute under half of the gap to unresolved V genes and leave the rest unexplained. The sample profile shows 57,000 or so clones; about 85% of them were found once. Over 2.5% of the sample is in the top ten clones. The sample in question was CD4+ or CD8+ T cells sorted from blood, obtained in a trial of the OX40 agonist ivuxolimab. These receptors were obtained from an adult with an advanced solid tumor such as melanoma, head and neck, liver or kidney cancer.

The chain carries TRBV7-6 and TRBJ2-7; D perhaps matches TRBD2 (6 bases). The CDR3 covers 15 residues. V shed 5 bases and J shed 3 bases, with 17 bases lying between them. Germline V gene sequence: CDR1 SGHVS, CDR2 FNYEAQ. CDR3 DNA sequence: TGTGCCAGCAGCGAAAACAGCGGGTTTCGCTACGAGCAGTACTTC. Encoded protein: CASSENSGFRYEQYF. Looking up the rest from reference TRBV7-6 and TRBJ2-7 gives the full variable domain: GAGVSQSPRYKVTKRGQDVALRCDPISGHVSLYWYRQALGQGPEFLTYFNYEAQQDKSGLPNDRFSAERPEGSISTLTIQRTEQRDSAMYRCASSENSGFRYEQYFGPGTRLTVT.

The chain carries TRBV9 and TRBJ2-7, with D possibly being TRBD2 (5 bases). Germline V lookup: CDR1 SGDLS, CDR2 YYNGEE. CDR3 size: 15 residues. The V end lost 4 bases, the J end lost 2 bases, and 16 bases lay between the germline ends. CDR3 sequence reads: CASSPRGSATYEQYF. As DNA, the CDR3 is TGTGCCAGCAGCCCCCGAGGGTCCGCCACCTACGAGCAGTACTTC. Filled out from reference TRBV9 and TRBJ2-7, the complete variable domain reads DSGVTQTPKHLITATGQRVTLRCSPRSGDLSVYWYQQSLDQGLQFLIQYYNGEERAKGNILERFSAQQFPDLHSELNLSSLELGDSALYFCASSPRGSATYEQYFGPGTRLTVT.